This record looks at one TCR beta chain sequence and its context. It lacks a known antigen. Nothing much larger sits one base from this clone, and base qualities are not available. The data belong to a study of graft-versus-host responses after intestinal transplantation (TCRdb year 2021). For the wider study: Recipients received multivisceral, liver-intestinal, or isolated intestinal transplants. Donor T cell macrochimerism was defined as a peak of at least 4% donor T cells among recipient peripheral blood mononuclear cells. Rather than going through the commercial service, samples from three later patients were sequenced in-house on an Illumina MiSeq and processed with MiXCR. Of the roughly 25 intestinal transplant recipients enrolled in the cohort, one of whom was a retransplant, a few patients without pretransplant specimens were excluded. Alloreactive clones were identified by sequencing pre-transplant mixed lymphocyte reaction products and comparing them with unstimulated pre-transplant donor and recipient T cells. Bulk TCR-beta CDR3 sequencing was used to track graft-versus-host and host-versus-graft alloreactive T cell clones in the graft, circulation and bone marrow after intestinal transplantation. Anti-thymocyte globulin induction was given to all recipients, followed by maintenance tacrolimus and steroids for around three years.

The germline V gene yields SGHDN for CDR1 and FVKESK for CDR2. The CDR3 has 15 amino acids, counting the end cysteine and phenylalanine. Only CDR3 DNA remains: 45 bases, in frame from the first base. V is pruned by 1 base and J by 5 bases, leaving 4 bases of the junction without a gene match. Beyond this particular receptor, the publication reports: Early after transplant, peak levels of circulating GvH clones were found to be associated with declines in HvG clones. In the allografts of patients with donor T cell macrochimerism, GvH to HvG T cell clonal ratios were high. The relatively low number and heterogeneity of intestinal transplant patients limited the conclusions. GvH clones were detected in recipient bone marrow, and some appeared earlier in ileal mucosa or blood, consistent with an intestinal mucosal origin.

The time point label corresponds to: cells obtained before transplantation from donor or recipient. CD3+CD4+ and CD3+CD8+ populations were FACS-sorted from unstimulated pre-transplant donor and recipient cells taken from spleen or lymph nodes. Receptor amplification or capture employed the immunoSEQ multiplex PCR assay. For most patients, genomic DNA was isolated using the Qiagen DNeasy Blood and Tissue Kit and was shipped frozen to Adaptive Biotechnologies for TCR sequencing. Adaptive Biotechnologies carried out high-throughput TCR-beta CDR3 sequencing of genomic DNA for most patients. Processing in the source paper ran as follows. TCR sequencing data for roughly 17 patients were retrieved from Adaptive's ImmunoSEQ software; three other patients were processed with MiXCR and VDJtools. CD4 versus CD8 sorting errors were corrected by removing sequences found in both subsets at a frequency ratio below 5:1. CDR3 nucleotide sequences shared between donor and recipient were removed because their origin could not be assigned. To be classed as alloreactive, a clone needed at least 2-fold expansion over unstimulated cells and a minimum CFSE-low frequency of 0.002% (template counts) or 0.001% (read counts). Clones detected in sequenced pre-transplant spleen, lymph node, or MLR CFSE-low populations of the donor or recipient were defined as mappable. Cumulative frequency of alloreactive clones was calculated as a percentage of all sequences weighted by copy number. Not all clones reach the TCRdb copy of this immuneACCESS table, which keeps in-frame sequences only. Checked studies attribute under half of the gap to unresolved V genes and leave the rest unexplained. V and J calls and clone size follow that table, whereas D and trimming were derived from the DNA. In this sample the table shows some 100,000 clones, around 92% of which occur a single time. Less than 0.08% of the sample is in the top ten clones.

The sample in question was unstimulated CD8+ T cells sorted from spleen or lymph node cells, obtained before transplant. The receptor was isolated from a human donor who was the organ donor for an intestinal transplant. The rearrangement combines TRBV14 with TRBJ2-7, with 11 bases aligning to TRBD2. Here the CDR3 is given as CASSQVTGLADEQYF. The nucleotides are TGTGCCAGCAGCCAAGTAACGGGACTAGCGGACGAGCAGTACTTC.